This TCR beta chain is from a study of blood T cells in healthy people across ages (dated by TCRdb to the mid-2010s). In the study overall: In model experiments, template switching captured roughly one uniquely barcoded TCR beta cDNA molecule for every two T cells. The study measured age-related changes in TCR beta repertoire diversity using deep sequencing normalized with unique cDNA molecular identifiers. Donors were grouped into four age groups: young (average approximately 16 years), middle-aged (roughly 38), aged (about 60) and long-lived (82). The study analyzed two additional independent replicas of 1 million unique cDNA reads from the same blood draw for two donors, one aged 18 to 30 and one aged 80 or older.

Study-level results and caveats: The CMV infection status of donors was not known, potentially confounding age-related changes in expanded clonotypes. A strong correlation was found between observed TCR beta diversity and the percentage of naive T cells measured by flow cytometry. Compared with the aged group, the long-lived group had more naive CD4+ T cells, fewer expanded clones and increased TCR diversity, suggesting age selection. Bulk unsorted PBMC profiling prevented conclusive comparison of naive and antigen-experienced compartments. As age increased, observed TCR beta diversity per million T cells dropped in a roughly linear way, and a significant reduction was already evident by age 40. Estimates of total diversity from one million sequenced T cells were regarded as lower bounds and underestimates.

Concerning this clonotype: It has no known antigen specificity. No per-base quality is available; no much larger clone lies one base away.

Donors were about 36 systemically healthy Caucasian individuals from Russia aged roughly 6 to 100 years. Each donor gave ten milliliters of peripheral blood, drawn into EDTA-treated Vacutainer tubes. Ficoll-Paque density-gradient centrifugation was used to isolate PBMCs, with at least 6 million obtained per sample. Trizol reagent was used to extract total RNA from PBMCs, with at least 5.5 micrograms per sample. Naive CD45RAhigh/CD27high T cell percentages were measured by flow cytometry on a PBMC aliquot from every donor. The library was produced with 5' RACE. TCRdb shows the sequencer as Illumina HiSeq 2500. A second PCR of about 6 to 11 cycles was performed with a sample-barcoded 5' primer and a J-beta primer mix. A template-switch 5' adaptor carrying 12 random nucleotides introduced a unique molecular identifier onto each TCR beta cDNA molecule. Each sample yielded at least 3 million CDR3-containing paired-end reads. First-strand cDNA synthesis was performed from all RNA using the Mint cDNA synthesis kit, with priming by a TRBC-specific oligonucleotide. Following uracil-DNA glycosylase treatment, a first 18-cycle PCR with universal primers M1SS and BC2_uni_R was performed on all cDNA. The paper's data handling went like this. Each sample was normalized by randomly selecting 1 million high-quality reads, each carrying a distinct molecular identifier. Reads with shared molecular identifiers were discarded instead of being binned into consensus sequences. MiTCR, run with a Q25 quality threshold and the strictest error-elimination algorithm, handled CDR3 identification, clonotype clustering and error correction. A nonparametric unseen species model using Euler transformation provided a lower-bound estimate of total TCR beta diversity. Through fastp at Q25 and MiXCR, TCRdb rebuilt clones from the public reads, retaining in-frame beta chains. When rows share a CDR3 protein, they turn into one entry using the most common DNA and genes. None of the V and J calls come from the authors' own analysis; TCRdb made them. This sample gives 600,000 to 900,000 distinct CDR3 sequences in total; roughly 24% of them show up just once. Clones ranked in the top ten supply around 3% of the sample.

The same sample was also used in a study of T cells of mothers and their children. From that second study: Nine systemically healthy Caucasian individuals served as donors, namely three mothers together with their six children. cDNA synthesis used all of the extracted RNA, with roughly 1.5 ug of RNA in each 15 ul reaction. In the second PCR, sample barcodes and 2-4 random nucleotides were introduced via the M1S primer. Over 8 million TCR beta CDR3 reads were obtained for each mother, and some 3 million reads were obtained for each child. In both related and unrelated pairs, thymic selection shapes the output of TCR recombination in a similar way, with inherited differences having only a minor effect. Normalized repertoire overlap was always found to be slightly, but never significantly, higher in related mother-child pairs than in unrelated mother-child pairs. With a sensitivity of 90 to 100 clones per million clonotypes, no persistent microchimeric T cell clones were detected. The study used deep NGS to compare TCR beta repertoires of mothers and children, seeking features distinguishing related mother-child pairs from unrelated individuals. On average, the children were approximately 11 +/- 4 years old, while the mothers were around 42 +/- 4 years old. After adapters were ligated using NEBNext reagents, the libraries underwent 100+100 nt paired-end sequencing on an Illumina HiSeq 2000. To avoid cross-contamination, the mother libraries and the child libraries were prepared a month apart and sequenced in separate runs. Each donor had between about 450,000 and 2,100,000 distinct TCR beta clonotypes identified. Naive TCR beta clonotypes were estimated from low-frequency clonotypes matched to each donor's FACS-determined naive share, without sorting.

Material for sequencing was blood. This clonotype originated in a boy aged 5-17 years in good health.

The CDR3 reads CASSRGSPETEAFF. The nucleotides read TGTGCCAGCAGCAGAGGGAGCCCCGAAACTGAAGCTTTCTTT. The chain employs TRBV6-5 and TRBJ1-1, with no confident D gene call. CDR1 and CDR2, per the germline V gene, are MNHEY and SVGAGI. The cysteine opens and the phenylalanine closes a CDR3 of 14 amino acids. Only the CDR3 region is kept as DNA, spanning 42 bases read in frame from base 1. V is shortened by 6 bases, J by 5 bases, and the region joining them spans 16 bases.